These 20 T cell receptor beta chains share one sample of origin, sequenced in a study of vaccination and CD4 T cells after COVID-19. Which antigens these TCRs recognize remains unknown. The Oncomine TCR Beta short-read assay was what sequenced the DNA obtained from cultured CD4+ T cells. TCRdb reprocessed the PCR reads via MiXCR and lists one record per CDR3 protein. The sample comprises about 21,000 distinct CDR3 sequences, roughly 40% of which are singletons, and roughly a tenth rests with the top ten. Stated time point: late sampling 161 to 241 days after vaccination in three convalescent patients. The treatment denotes: roughly 10-day PBMC culture with coronavirus spike peptide pools or control peptides (ViraFEST assay). The input for sequencing was CD4+ T cells from blood, cultured in vitro, taken about 7 months after SARS-CoV-2 vaccination. The receptor source for this set is a human donor who had recovered from COVID-19.

The rearrangement links TRBV7-9 to TRBJ1-1; D gene uncertain. The CDR3 spans 15 residues. CDR1 is SEHNR and CDR2 is FQNEAQ in the germline V gene (reference sequence). Trimming took off 1 base at V and 0 bases at J, with 9 bases between the two ends. The CDR3 nucleotides are TGTGCCAGCAGCTTAGAAGGCCCTATGAACACTGAAGCTTTCTTT. Its protein product is CASSLEGPMNTEAFF. Looking up the rest from reference TRBV7-9 and TRBJ1-1 gives the full variable domain: DTGVSQNPRHKITKRGQNVTFRCDPISEHNRLYWYRQTLGQGPEFLTYFQNEAQLEKSRLLSDRFSAERPKGSFSTLEIQRTEQGDSAMYLCASSLEGPMNTEAFFGQGTRLTVV.

This clonotype has more than one count but fewer than ten. The rearrangement joins TRBV4-1 to TRBJ2-5; D is perhaps TRBD1 (6 bases). The CDR3 extends over 15 amino acids. Trimming stripped 0 bases from V and 4 bases from J, with 12 bases between. Germline CDR1 MGHRA, CDR2 YSYEKL. CDR3 sequence reads: CASSQDRQGRETQYF. The CDR3 bases are TGCGCCAGCAGCCAAGATCGGCAGGGGAGAGAGACCCAGTACTTC.

This clonotype was observed a handful of times. The V gene is TRBV7-3, the J gene TRBJ1-1; D not resolved. CDR3 length: 13 residues. Germline V gives CDR1 SGHTA, CDR2 FQGTGA. Deletions cut 0 bases from V and 0 bases from J, with 2 bases between. In DNA, the CDR3 is TGTGCCAGCAGCTTAACGGTGAACACTGAAGCTTTCTTT. Amino acids: CASSLTVNTEAFF.

Only a few counts were recorded for this clonotype. J is TRBJ2-3 and V is TRBV20-1, with 8 nucleotides matching TRBD2. This CDR3 has 15 residues. The germline CDR1 and CDR2 sequences are DFQATT and SNEGSKA (reference sequence). V dropped 7 bases and J dropped 5; count of bases not matched to a gene: 14. The CDR3 sequence: CSEKGQREFVDTQYF. The CDR3 region has the DNA TGCAGTGAGAAGGGCCAGCGGGAGTTTGTAGATACGCAGTATTTT.

This clonotype has just a few counts. The chain recombines TRBV18 with TRBJ2-5, with 7 bases lining up with TRBD2. CDR3 length: 14 residues. The V segment lost 0 bases and the J segment 5 bases; nucleotides outside the gene matches: 3. The germline V gene encodes CDR1 KGHSH and CDR2 LQKENI. CDR3 coding DNA: TGTGCCAGCTCACCACCCACTAGCGTTGAGACCCAGTACTTC. As protein: CASSPPTSVETQYF. The full variable domain, rest sourced from reference TRBV18 and TRBJ2-5, is NAGVMQNPRHLVRRRGQEARLRCSPMKGHSHVYWYRQLPEEGLKFMVYLQKENIIDESGMPKERFSAEFPKEGPSILRIQQVVRGDSAAYFCASSPPTSVETQYFGPGTRLLVL.

Comment on this clonotype: Given a much more abundant clone one base away, this may be a read error. V and J are TRBV20-1 and TRBJ2-3; no reliable D call. The CDR3 totals 13 residues. Germline CDR1 is DFQATT and CDR2 is SNEGSKA (reference sequence). Here the CDR3 reads CRCSALHTDTQYF. The CDR3 region has the DNA TGCAGGTGTTCAGCACTTCACACAGATACGCAGTATTTT.

The rearrangement links TRBV20-1 to TRBJ1-6; no clear D gene. The CDR3 contains 15 residues. V lost 3 bases, J lost 3 bases, and 12 bases lay in between. Per germline, CDR1 DFQATT and CDR2 SNEGSKA (reference sequence). CDR3 bases: TGCAGTGCTAGCCGCCAGCAAAACTATAATTCACCCCTCCACTTT. Protein product: CSASRQQNYNSPLHF.

The V call is TRBV7-2, the J call TRBJ2-6; TRBD1 matches at 10 bases. The CDR3 extends over 18 amino acids. CDR1 SGHTA and CDR2 FQGNSA come from the germline V gene. V shed 5 bases, J shed 2 bases, and the junction held 9 bases outside the gene matches. CDR3 amino acids: CASSPRQGAQAGANVLTF. CDR3 nucleotide sequence: TGTGCCAGCAGCCCCCGACAGGGGGCGCAGGCTGGGGCCAACGTCCTGACTTTC.

Only one count was recorded for this clonotype. The V and J genes are TRBV7-2 and TRBJ2-7; D is ambiguous. V shed 4 bases and J shed 3 bases, with 10 bases lying between them. Germline values: CDR1 SGHTA, CDR2 FQGNSA. The CDR3 is 13 residues long. In DNA, the CDR3 is TGTGCCAGCAGCTGGCGGAAAGGCTACGAGCAGTACTTC. Translation gives CASSWRKGYEQYF.

This sequence joins TRBV28 and TRBJ2-6, with a weak D call TRBD1 (5 bases). CDR1 is MDHEN and CDR2 is SYDVKM in the germline V gene. The CDR3 spans 15 residues. Deletions cut 6 bases from V and 4 bases from J, with 13 bases between. The chain's CDR3 is CASSPDIPGANVLTF. CDR3 DNA: TGTGCCAGCAGCCCGGACATCCCCGGGGCCAACGTCCTGACTTTC.

This clonotype came up a few times. V and J are TRBV25-1 and TRBJ1-6; D not certain. Germline V CDR1 and CDR2: MGHDK, SYGVNS. V gave up 1 base and J gave up 10 bases, with 5 bases separating them. This CDR3 is built from 12 residues. CDR3 DNA: TGTGCCAGCAGTGAATCTAAATCACCCCTCCACTTT. Amino acid sequence: CASSESKSPLHF.

This clonotype was seen a few times. The rearrangement uses TRBV20-1 and TRBJ2-7, with 11 bases lining up with TRBD1. V lost 6 bases, J lost 2 bases, and 6 bases stayed unmatched. Germline V gives CDR1 DFQATT, CDR2 SNEGSKA (reference sequence). There are 14 residues in the CDR3. The CDR3 coding sequence is TGCAGTGCACCCTCGGACAGGGGGCCCTACGAGCAGTACTTC. Translating it yields CSAPSDRGPYEQYF.

V and J are TRBV20-1 and TRBJ2-5; 10 nucleotides match TRBD2. Germline V gene sequence: CDR1 DFQATT, CDR2 SNEGSKA (reference sequence). J was trimmed by 5 bases and V by 7 bases; bases with no gene match: 13. The CDR3 spans 15 residues. CDR3 nucleotide sequence: TGCAGTGGAACCCCCTCTACTAGCGGGACTGAGACCCAGTACTTC. Amino acids: CSGTPSTSGTETQYF.

The V call is TRBV20-1, the J call TRBJ2-5; D possibly corresponds to TRBD1 (6 bases). The CDR3 totals 11 residues. Germline lookup yields CDR1 DFQATT and CDR2 SNEGSKA (reference sequence). This CDR3 is CGYRVVETQYF. The CDR3 DNA reads TGCGGCTACAGGGTTGTGGAGACCCAGTACTTC.

V usage is TRBV20-1 and J usage is TRBJ2-7; D call uncertain. The germline CDR1 and CDR2 sequences are DFQATT and SNEGSKA (reference sequence). The CDR3 totals 13 residues. The V and J ends lost 1 base and 3 bases respectively, with 10 bases between them. The CDR3 DNA sequence: TGCAGTGCTAGAGGCGGCTCCCTCTACGAGCAGTACTTC. The encoded protein is CSARGGSLYEQYF.

This sequence joins TRBV7-2 and TRBJ2-1; 8 nucleotides match TRBD1. Germline V CDR1 and CDR2: SGHTA, FQGNSA. This CDR3 contains 15 residues. The J segment lost 4 bases and the V segment lost 5 bases, leaving 7 bases of the junction unmatched. The CDR3 sequence: CASSLRQGPYNEQFF. The CDR3 DNA reads TGTGCCAGCAGCCTCCGACAGGGGCCTTACAATGAGCAGTTCTTC.

The rearrangement links TRBV20-1 to TRBJ1-5; TRBD1 matches at 9 bases. This CDR3 comprises 15 residues. Germline loops: CDR1 DFQATT, CDR2 SNEGSKA (reference sequence). The J segment lost 3 bases and the V segment lost 5 bases, leaving 8 bases of the junction unmatched. The CDR3 coding sequence is TGCAGTGCTGGCAAACAGGGGGCCCCCAATCAGCCCCAGCATTTT. Translated: CSAGKQGAPNQPQHF.

The V and J genes are TRBV28 and TRBJ2-1, with D unresolved. CDR1 MDHEN and CDR2 SYDVKM come from the germline V gene. Trimming took off 4 bases at V and 10 bases at J, with 17 bases between the two ends. The CDR3 sequence is 14 residues long. The CDR3 coding sequence is TGTGCCAGCAGTTATAATCCTTTGCGAGGCGAGCAGTTCTTC. Translating it yields CASSYNPLRGEQFF.

J is TRBJ2-7 and V is TRBV20-1; 7 positions agree with TRBD2. The CDR3 sequence is 13 residues long. Germline trimming cut 6 bases from V and 6 bases from J; bases unmatched to any gene: 11. CDR1 is DFQATT and CDR2 is SNEGSKA in the germline V gene (reference sequence). In DNA form, the CDR3 reads TGCAGTGCGGGGGGGACGGTCTTCAGCGAGCAGTACTTC. It encodes CSAGGTVFSEQYF.

This clonotype was seen a few times. The rearrangement joins TRBV20-1 to TRBJ1-1, with 11 nucleotides matching TRBD1. The trim removed 5 bases at V and 6 bases at J, leaving 14 bases unmatched. CDR3 length equals 16 residues. Germline CDR1 DFQATT, CDR2 SNEGSKA (reference sequence). Here the CDR3 reads CSAPGTGGRGFAEAFF. CDR3 coding DNA: TGCAGTGCTCCTGGGACAGGGGGACGTGGGTTCGCTGAAGCTTTCTTT.